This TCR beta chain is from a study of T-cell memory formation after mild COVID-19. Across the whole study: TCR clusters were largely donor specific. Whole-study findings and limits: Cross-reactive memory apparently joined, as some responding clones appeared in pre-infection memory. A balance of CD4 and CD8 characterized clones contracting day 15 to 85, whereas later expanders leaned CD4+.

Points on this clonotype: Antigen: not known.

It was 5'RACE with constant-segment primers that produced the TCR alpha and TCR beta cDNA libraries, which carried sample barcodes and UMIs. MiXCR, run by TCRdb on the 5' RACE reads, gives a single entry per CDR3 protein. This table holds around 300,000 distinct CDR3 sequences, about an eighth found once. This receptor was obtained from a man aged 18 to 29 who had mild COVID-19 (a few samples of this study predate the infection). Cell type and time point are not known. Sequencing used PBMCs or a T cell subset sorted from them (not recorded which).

The DNA for the CDR3 is TGTGCCAGCTCAGCCCTCGGAGGGAACACCGGGGAGCTGTTTTTT. Amino acids: CASSALGGNTGELFF. The rearrangement links TRBV18 to TRBJ2-2, with D possibly TRBD2 on 5 matching bases. The germline CDR1 and CDR2 sequences are KGHSH and LQKENI. V shed 5 bases and J shed 1 base, with 11 bases lying between them. There are 15 residues in the CDR3.